This T cell receptor (beta chain) was documented in a study of T-cell memory formation after mild COVID-19. Germline V gives CDR1 MNHEY, CDR2 SVGEGT. Trimming removed 6 bases from V and 2 bases from J, with 11 bases in between. This CDR3 is built from 13 residues. Overall study results and limits: Clones that contracted from day 15 to 85 had balanced CD4/CD8; later expanders were CD4+ biased. There was no confirmation that second-wave clones peaking on day 37 were SARS-CoV-2 specific.

One entry per CDR3 protein results from TCRdb running MiXCR on the 5' RACE reads. The sample records about 130,000 distinct CDR3 sequences, more than 15% being singletons. The sample holds a few counts of this clonotype. Its antigen remains unidentified. The V and J genes are TRBV6-2 or TRBV6-3 and TRBJ2-7; the D is unclear. The clonotype comes from a man aged 18-30 years who had mild COVID-19 (a few samples of this study predate the infection). Cell type and time point are not known. Source material: PBMCs or a T cell subset sorted from them (not recorded which). CDR3 sequence: CASRRTVPYEQYF. The DNA of the CDR3 is TGTGCCAGCAGAAGGACGGTGCCCTACGAGCAGTACTTC.